The rows below give T cell receptor beta chains drawn from one sample of a study of blood T cells in healthy people across ages. Each CDR3 protein gets one entry after TCRdb re-called the 5' RACE reads with MiXCR. This table has 1 million or so distinct CDR3 sequences, 25% appearing once. The sample was also linked to a second study, of T cells of mothers and their children.

Sequencing input: blood. These receptors were collected from a girl aged 2-15 years in good health. Each CDR3 is given with its conserved first and last residue. The order of the fields is J gene, D gene, V gene, clone size, CDR3 DNA, CDR3 protein. A D gene is named only where the DNA matches it firmly. Size is omitted from some rows. Given values are once, few, many or a class for expanded clones.

j_gene: TRBJ2-5; d_gene: TRBD2; v_gene: TRBV5-1; abundance: few; CDR3nt: TGCGCCAGCAGCGTAATCTCTAGCGGGGGGCAAGAGACCCAGTACTTC; CDR3aa: CASSVISSGGQETQYF
j_gene: TRBJ1-1; d_gene: .; v_gene: TRBV12-3/TRBV12-4; abundance: few; CDR3nt: TGTGCCAGCAGCGTCTTTACGGGGGATCTGATGAACACTGAAGCTTTCTTT; CDR3aa: CASSVFTGDLMNTEAFF
j_gene: TRBJ1-2; d_gene: .; v_gene: TRBV7-3; abundance: .; CDR3nt: TGTGCCAGCAGTTCCCCCCGGGGGACGGGAGGCTACACCTTC; CDR3aa: CASSSPRGTGGYTF
j_gene: TRBJ1-2; d_gene: TRBD1; v_gene: TRBV29-1; abundance: .; CDR3nt: TGCAGCGTTGCTTTGACAGGGAAGGGGGGCTACACCTTC; CDR3aa: CSVALTGKGGYTF
j_gene: TRBJ1-5; d_gene: .; v_gene: TRBV7-9; abundance: few; CDR3nt: TGTGCCAGCAGCCACGACAGTAGCAATCAGCCCCAGCATTTT; CDR3aa: CASSHDSSNQPQHF
j_gene: TRBJ2-5; d_gene: .; v_gene: TRBV29-1; abundance: few; CDR3nt: TGCAGCGCTACCGGGACAGGCGGGGGAGAGACCCAGTACTTC; CDR3aa: CSATGTGGGETQYF
j_gene: TRBJ2-7; d_gene: .; v_gene: TRBV14; abundance: .; CDR3nt: TGTGCCAGCAGCCTAGGGGCCGGGACACCCGACGAGCAGTACTTC; CDR3aa: CASSLGAGTPDEQYF
j_gene: TRBJ2-7; d_gene: .; v_gene: TRBV5-3; abundance: .; CDR3nt: TGTGCCAGTTCTAACCAGGGCGGCGGAGCCCCTTCCTACGAGCAGTACTTC; CDR3aa: CASSNQGGGAPSYEQYF
j_gene: TRBJ1-1; d_gene: .; v_gene: TRBV27; abundance: few; CDR3nt: TGTGCCAGCAGGGGCTTCTCCTCAATTGGGGAAGCTTTCTTT; CDR3aa: CASRGFSSIGEAFF
j_gene: TRBJ2-1; d_gene: .; v_gene: TRBV4-1; abundance: .; CDR3nt: TGCGCCAGCAGCCAAGATACTCAGTCCTCCTACAATGAGCAGTTCTTC; CDR3aa: CASSQDTQSSYNEQFF
j_gene: TRBJ2-4; d_gene: .; v_gene: TRBV3-1; abundance: few; CDR3nt: TGTGCCAGCAGCCCACGGCTGGGGAACATTCAGTACTTC; CDR3aa: CASSPRLGNIQYF
j_gene: TRBJ2-7; d_gene: .; v_gene: TRBV9; abundance: .; CDR3nt: TGTGCCAGCAGCGGACCCCTTGGGGTCGAGCAGTACTTC; CDR3aa: CASSGPLGVEQYF
j_gene: TRBJ2-7; d_gene: TRBD1; v_gene: TRBV29-1; abundance: .; CDR3nt: TGCAGCGTTAGGAGCAGGGGGGAGCAGTACTTC; CDR3aa: CSVRSRGEQYF
j_gene: TRBJ2-7; d_gene: .; v_gene: TRBV20-1; abundance: .; CDR3nt: TGCAGTGCTTCAGAGAATTCCTACGAGCAGTACTTC; CDR3aa: CSASENSYEQYF
j_gene: TRBJ2-1; d_gene: .; v_gene: TRBV6-2/TRBV6-3; abundance: few; CDR3nt: TGTGCCAGCAGTTACCTCCGGTACGATGAGCAGTTCTTC; CDR3aa: CASSYLRYDEQFF
j_gene: TRBJ1-5; d_gene: .; v_gene: TRBV29-1; abundance: .; CDR3nt: TGCAGCGTTGAGGTCGGAGATAATCAGCCCCAGCGTTTT; CDR3aa: CSVEVGDNQPQRF
j_gene: TRBJ2-5; d_gene: TRBD2; v_gene: TRBV12-3/TRBV12-4; abundance: .; CDR3nt: TGTGCCAGCAGTTCTATAGCGGGGGAAAAAGAGACCCAGTACTTC; CDR3aa: CASSSIAGEKETQYF
j_gene: TRBJ2-4; d_gene: TRBD1; v_gene: TRBV28; abundance: .; CDR3nt: TGTGCCAGCAGTCTCTTCCCACAGGGGAGCGAAAACATTCAGTACTTC; CDR3aa: CASSLFPQGSENIQYF
j_gene: TRBJ1-1; d_gene: .; v_gene: TRBV29-1; abundance: .; CDR3nt: TGCAGCGTTGAGGTGTCAGGGAACACTGAAGCTTTCTTT; CDR3aa: CSVEVSGNTEAFF
j_gene: TRBJ1-2; d_gene: .; v_gene: TRBV27; abundance: few; CDR3nt: TGTGCCAGTTCAGGAGGTACCTATGGCTACACCTTC; CDR3aa: CASSGGTYGYTF
j_gene: TRBJ2-2; d_gene: TRBD2; v_gene: TRBV4-1; abundance: .; CDR3nt: TGCGCCAGCAGCCAAAAGCACGGCGGGAGGGCCTCAGATGGGGAGCTGTTTTTT; CDR3aa: CASSQKHGGRASDGELFF
j_gene: TRBJ2-7; d_gene: .; v_gene: TRBV28; abundance: few; CDR3nt: TGTGCCAGCAGCCTCTCCGGGACTCCCCCGGACGAGCAGTACTTC; CDR3aa: CASSLSGTPPDEQYF
j_gene: TRBJ2-5; d_gene: .; v_gene: TRBV10-3; abundance: few; CDR3nt: TGTGCCTCACTGCAAGTGGGGGGGCGGCAAGAGACCCAGTACTTC; CDR3aa: CASLQVGGRQETQYF
j_gene: TRBJ2-2; d_gene: TRBD1; v_gene: TRBV14; abundance: .; CDR3nt: TGTGCCAGCAGCCAAGATTGGACAGGCGTTGACACCGGGGAGCTGTTTTTT; CDR3aa: CASSQDWTGVDTGELFF
j_gene: TRBJ2-6; d_gene: TRBD1; v_gene: TRBV24-1; abundance: .; CDR3nt: TGTGCCACCAGTGATTCGTTTGGACTCGGGACAGGGTTGACTGGGGCCAACGTCCTGACTTTC; CDR3aa: CATSDSFGLGTGLTGANVLTF
j_gene: TRBJ2-7; d_gene: .; v_gene: TRBV12-3/TRBV12-4; abundance: .; CDR3nt: TGTGCCAGCAGTTTTAAGGGGGGCCAATGGGAGCAGTACTTC; CDR3aa: CASSFKGGQWEQYF
j_gene: TRBJ2-1; d_gene: TRBD1; v_gene: TRBV20-1; abundance: .; CDR3nt: TGCAGTGCTAGAGTATCGGGACAGCCCTACAATGAGCAGTTCTTC; CDR3aa: CSARVSGQPYNEQFF
j_gene: TRBJ2-1; d_gene: TRBD2; v_gene: TRBV12-3/TRBV12-4; abundance: .; CDR3nt: TGTGCCAGCAGTGACCGAGGTAGCGGGAGGTATGAGCAGTTCTTC; CDR3aa: CASSDRGSGRYEQFF
j_gene: TRBJ2-6; d_gene: .; v_gene: TRBV7-9; abundance: .; CDR3nt: TGTGCCAGCAGCTTCCAGGGGCGCGTGGGCTCTGGGGCCAACGTCCTGACTTTC; CDR3aa: CASSFQGRVGSGANVLTF
j_gene: TRBJ2-5; d_gene: .; v_gene: TRBV28; abundance: .; CDR3nt: TGTGCCAGTTTAGGAAATCAAGAGACCCAGTACTTC; CDR3aa: CASLGNQETQYF
j_gene: TRBJ1-1; d_gene: .; v_gene: TRBV7-2; abundance: few; CDR3nt: TGTGCCAGCAGCTTATGGTTTTCCACTGAAGCTTTCTTT; CDR3aa: CASSLWFSTEAFF
j_gene: TRBJ2-3; d_gene: .; v_gene: TRBV5-1; abundance: .; CDR3nt: TGCGCCAGCAGCTTGAGGTTGGCAGGTATACCAGATACGCAGTATTTT; CDR3aa: CASSLRLAGIPDTQYF
j_gene: TRBJ2-5; d_gene: .; v_gene: TRBV6-5; abundance: .; CDR3nt: TGTGCCAGCAGTTACTCGCCCAGGGTGGATGAGACCCAGTACTTC; CDR3aa: CASSYSPRVDETQYF
j_gene: TRBJ2-7; d_gene: TRBD2; v_gene: TRBV20-1; abundance: .; CDR3nt: TGCAGTGCGATCGGGCGGGGGGAAGCCTACGAGCAGTACTTC; CDR3aa: CSAIGRGEAYEQYF
j_gene: TRBJ1-5; d_gene: TRBD1; v_gene: TRBV11-2; abundance: .; CDR3nt: TGTGCCAGCAGTCAACAGGGGGATCAGCCCCAGCATTTT; CDR3aa: CASSQQGDQPQHF
j_gene: TRBJ2-1; d_gene: .; v_gene: TRBV5-5; abundance: .; CDR3nt: TGTGCCAGCAGCTTGACCCCCGAGGATGAGCAGTTCTTC; CDR3aa: CASSLTPEDEQFF
j_gene: TRBJ2-1; d_gene: TRBD2; v_gene: TRBV12-3/TRBV12-4; abundance: few; CDR3nt: TGTGCCAGCCGTCCGACTAGCGGGAGTAGGTTTAATGAGCAGTTCTTC; CDR3aa: CASRPTSGSRFNEQFF
j_gene: TRBJ2-6; d_gene: TRBD1; v_gene: TRBV4-2; abundance: .; CDR3nt: TGTGCCAGCAGCGACAGGGGGACCACTGGGGCCAACGTCCTGACTTTC; CDR3aa: CASSDRGTTGANVLTF
j_gene: TRBJ2-6; d_gene: .; v_gene: TRBV11-2; abundance: .; CDR3nt: TGTGCCAGCAGCTTATTTGATCAAACAGTCCCCTCTGGGGCCAACGTCCTGACTTTC; CDR3aa: CASSLFDQTVPSGANVLTF
j_gene: TRBJ2-2; d_gene: .; v_gene: TRBV15; abundance: .; CDR3nt: TGTGCCACCAGAAACGTCCCCAGGGATTCCGGCACCGGGGAGCTGTTTTTT; CDR3aa: CATRNVPRDSGTGELFF
j_gene: TRBJ2-5; d_gene: .; v_gene: TRBV5-4; abundance: .; CDR3nt: TGTGCCAGCAGCTTACCCGAAGCAGAGACCCAGTACTTC; CDR3aa: CASSLPEAETQYF
j_gene: TRBJ2-5; d_gene: .; v_gene: TRBV5-4; abundance: few; CDR3nt: TGTGCCAGCAGCTTAGGATCAGGGGCTGGAGAGACCCAGTACTTC; CDR3aa: CASSLGSGAGETQYF
j_gene: TRBJ2-3; d_gene: .; v_gene: TRBV7-3; abundance: .; CDR3nt: TGTGCCAGCAGCCCGCAGGGGGGTAGGGGTCTTACAGATACGCAGTATTTT; CDR3aa: CASSPQGGRGLTDTQYF
j_gene: TRBJ2-6; d_gene: .; v_gene: TRBV6-5; abundance: .; CDR3nt: TGTGCCAGCAGTTACTTGCCGACAGAAACTAGCTCTGGGGCCAACGTCCTGACTTTC; CDR3aa: CASSYLPTETSSGANVLTF
j_gene: TRBJ2-5; d_gene: .; v_gene: TRBV2; abundance: few; CDR3nt: TGTGCCAGCAGTGAAGCTGAAGACCTGTACGAGACCCAGTACTTC; CDR3aa: CASSEAEDLYETQYF
j_gene: TRBJ1-3; d_gene: .; v_gene: TRBV9; abundance: few; CDR3nt: TGTGCCAGCAGCGTAGCTGCGGGGAAGTCTGGAAACACCATATATTTT; CDR3aa: CASSVAAGKSGNTIYF
j_gene: TRBJ1-4; d_gene: .; v_gene: TRBV28; abundance: .; CDR3nt: TGTGCCAGCAGAGGGGGACGGGAAAAACTGTTTTTT; CDR3aa: CASRGGREKLFF
j_gene: TRBJ1-5; d_gene: .; v_gene: TRBV6-2/TRBV6-3; abundance: .; CDR3nt: TGTGCCAGCAGTTACGACGACTCTAGGGGTCAGCCCCAGCATTTT; CDR3aa: CASSYDDSRGQPQHF
j_gene: TRBJ2-5; d_gene: .; v_gene: TRBV19; abundance: .; CDR3nt: TGTGCCAGTAGTATTGACAGTCAGGAGACCCAGTACTTC; CDR3aa: CASSIDSQETQYF